This TCR beta chain was documented in a study of CXCR3-negative and CXCR3-positive naive CD8 T cells. Findings of the study overall: High diversity, comparable across both naive subsets, contrasted with much lower diversity in memory CD8+ cells. Hydrophobicity was higher for TRB CDR3s found in CXCR3-positive naive cells than in CXCR3-negative naive cells.

Every CD8+ T cell subset underwent triplicate sorting at under 350,000 cells apiece. Naive CD8+ T cells showed CD45RO-CCR7+CD27+CD95-. Germline values: CDR1 LGHNA, CDR2 YSLEER. This CDR3 spans 15 amino acids. This clonotype is deemed medium-sized (0.01 to 0.1%) by its frequency. Its antigen remains unidentified. UMI-labeled TRB cDNA libraries were prepared by 5' RACE. TCRdb reanalyzed the 5' RACE reads and collapses them to one entry per CDR3 protein, without DNA. In all, the sample yields thousands of distinct CDR3 sequences. The sample consisted of naive CXCR3- CD8+ T cells from blood. As to subset: CD45RO-CCR7+CD27+CD95- naive CD8+ T cells lacking CXCR3 (TNR3-). This receptor was identified in a human donor in good health. Some clones in this sample may be carry-over from other donors' samples. The V gene is TRBV4-3, the J gene TRBJ1-2; absent DNA, TCRdb's TRBD1 call cannot be checked. CDR3 in amino acids: CASSQYDRPNYGYTF.